This TCR beta chain was recorded in a study of PD-1 blockade in classical Hodgkin lymphoma. Data came from immunoSEQ multiplex PCR; TCRdb stores just in-frame clones and leaves some out. The profile shows 90,000 to 110,000 clones, 89% of them singletons. Germline V CDR1 and CDR2: SGHNT, YENEEA. Trimming took 4 bases from V and 0 from J, leaving 10 bases between them. CDR3 length: 15 amino acids. Time point described: cycle 4 day 1 (C4D1), after five to seven weeks of nivolumab. Every patient had relapsed following autologous stem cell transplantation, and cohorts differed in brentuximab vedotin exposure.

This sample comprised peripheral blood mononuclear cells (PBMCs), obtained before the fourth cycle of nivolumab. This chain uses TRBV11-3 with TRBJ1-3, with D perhaps matching TRBD1 (5 bases). The receptor comes from a human donor with classical Hodgkin lymphoma. The CDR3 DNA reads as TGTGCCAGCAGCTCCAGGGACGGCTCTGGAAACACCATATATTTT. Its translation is CASSSRDGSGNTIYF.